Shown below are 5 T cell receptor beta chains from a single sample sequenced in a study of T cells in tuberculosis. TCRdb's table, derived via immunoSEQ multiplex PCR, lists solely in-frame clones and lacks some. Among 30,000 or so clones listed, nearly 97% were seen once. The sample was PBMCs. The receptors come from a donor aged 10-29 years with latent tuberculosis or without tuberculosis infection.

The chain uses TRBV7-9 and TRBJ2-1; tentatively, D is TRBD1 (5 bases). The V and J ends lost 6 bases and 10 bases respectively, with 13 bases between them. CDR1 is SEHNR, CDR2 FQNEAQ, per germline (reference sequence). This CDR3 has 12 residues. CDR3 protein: CASSPGAGEQFF. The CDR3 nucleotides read TGTGCCAGCAGTCCAGGAGCAGGGGAGCAGTTCTTC.

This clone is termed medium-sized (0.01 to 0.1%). The chain's CDR3 is CASNKQGSTEAFF. CDR3 nucleotide sequence: TGTGCCAGCAACAAACAGGGAAGCACTGAAGCTTTCTTT. The chain uses TRBV6-5 and TRBJ1-1; possibly TRBD1 for D (6 bases). V was shortened by 7 bases and J by 4 bases, with 13 bases between the two germline ends. CDR3 size: 13 residues. Germline CDR1 MNHEY, CDR2 SVGAGI.

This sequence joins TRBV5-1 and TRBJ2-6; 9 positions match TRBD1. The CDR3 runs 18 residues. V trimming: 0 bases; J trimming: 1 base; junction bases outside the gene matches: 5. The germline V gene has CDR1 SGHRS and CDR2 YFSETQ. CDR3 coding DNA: TGCGCCAGCAGCTTGGGGACAGGGGCGCTATCTGGGGCCAACGTCCTGACTTTC. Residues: CASSLGTGALSGANVLTF.

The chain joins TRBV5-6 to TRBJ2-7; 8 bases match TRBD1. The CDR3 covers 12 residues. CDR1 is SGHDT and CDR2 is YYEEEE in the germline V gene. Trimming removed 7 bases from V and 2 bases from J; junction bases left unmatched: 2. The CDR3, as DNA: TGTGCCAGCGGACAGGGCACCTACGAGCAGTACTTC. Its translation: CASGQGTYEQYF.

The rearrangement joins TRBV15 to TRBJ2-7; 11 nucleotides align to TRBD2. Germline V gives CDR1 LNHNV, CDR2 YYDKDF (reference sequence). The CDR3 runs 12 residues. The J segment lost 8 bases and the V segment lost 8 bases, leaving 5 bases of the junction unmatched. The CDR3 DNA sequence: TGTGCCACCTACGGGACTAGCGGACAGCAGTACTTC. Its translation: CATYGTSGQQYF. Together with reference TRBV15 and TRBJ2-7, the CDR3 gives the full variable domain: DAMVIQNPRYQVTQFGKPVTLSCSQTLNHNVMYWYQQKSSQAPKLLFHYYDKDFNNEADTPDNFQSRRPNTSFCFLDIRSPGLGDTAMYLCATYGTSGQQYFGPGTRLTVT.